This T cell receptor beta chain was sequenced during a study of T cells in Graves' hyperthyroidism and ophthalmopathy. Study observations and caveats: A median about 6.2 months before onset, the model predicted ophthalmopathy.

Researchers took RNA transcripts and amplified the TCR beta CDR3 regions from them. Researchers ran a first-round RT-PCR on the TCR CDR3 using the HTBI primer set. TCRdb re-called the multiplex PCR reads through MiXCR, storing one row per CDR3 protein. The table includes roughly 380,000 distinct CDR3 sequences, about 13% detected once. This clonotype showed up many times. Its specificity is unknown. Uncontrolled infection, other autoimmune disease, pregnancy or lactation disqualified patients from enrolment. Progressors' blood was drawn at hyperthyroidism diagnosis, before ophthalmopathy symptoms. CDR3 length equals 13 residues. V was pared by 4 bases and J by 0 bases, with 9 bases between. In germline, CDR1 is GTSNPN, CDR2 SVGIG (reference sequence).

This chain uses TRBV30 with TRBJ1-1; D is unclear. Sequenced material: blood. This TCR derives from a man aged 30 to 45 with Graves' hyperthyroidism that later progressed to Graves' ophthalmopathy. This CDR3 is CAWNRLMNTEAFF. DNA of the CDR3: TGTGCCTGGAACCGGCTGATGAACACTGAAGCTTTCTTT.